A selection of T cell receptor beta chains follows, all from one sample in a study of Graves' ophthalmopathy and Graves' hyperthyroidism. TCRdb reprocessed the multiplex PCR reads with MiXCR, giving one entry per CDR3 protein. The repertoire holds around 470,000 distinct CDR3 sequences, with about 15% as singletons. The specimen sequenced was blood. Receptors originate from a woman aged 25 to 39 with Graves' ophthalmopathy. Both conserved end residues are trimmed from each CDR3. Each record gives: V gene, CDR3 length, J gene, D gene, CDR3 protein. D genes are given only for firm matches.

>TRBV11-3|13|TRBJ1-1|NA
ASSLRGYMNTEAF
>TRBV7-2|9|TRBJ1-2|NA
ASSALYGYT
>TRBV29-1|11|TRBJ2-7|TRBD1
SGRDRGAYEQY
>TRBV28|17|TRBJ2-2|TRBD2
ASSFRLAGSSIYTGELF
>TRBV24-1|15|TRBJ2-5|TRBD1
ATSDPGTGGRQETQY
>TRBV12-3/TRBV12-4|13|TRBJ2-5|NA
ASSFYIGGGETQY
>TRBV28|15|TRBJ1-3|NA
ASTMDEGESRINTIY
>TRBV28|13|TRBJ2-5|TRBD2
ASSWEGSGIETQY
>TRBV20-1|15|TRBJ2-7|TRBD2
SARPFGLTSGDYEQY
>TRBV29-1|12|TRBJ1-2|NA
SVEDQGSRGGYT
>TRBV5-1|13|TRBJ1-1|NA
ASSLGSGPNTEAF
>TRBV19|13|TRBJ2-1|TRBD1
ASTAGQGSYNEQF
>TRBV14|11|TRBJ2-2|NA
ASSQVKGGELF
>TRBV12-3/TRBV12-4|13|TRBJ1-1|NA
ASSWARAGNTEAF
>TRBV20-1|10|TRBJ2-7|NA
SATTSSYEQY
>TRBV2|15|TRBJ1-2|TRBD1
ASSEALLVGTGVGYT
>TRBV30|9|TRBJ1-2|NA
AWSEASGYT
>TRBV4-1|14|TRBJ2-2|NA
ASSQVGTVNTGELF
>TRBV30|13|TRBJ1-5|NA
AWSVRGGGAQPQH
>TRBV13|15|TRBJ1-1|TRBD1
ASSLGPIRDRSPEAF
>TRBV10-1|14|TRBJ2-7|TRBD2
ASSEYELAGRYEQY
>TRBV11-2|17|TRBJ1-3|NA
ASSLEPGLLQSSGNTIY
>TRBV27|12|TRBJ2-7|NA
ASSLGLGLYEQY
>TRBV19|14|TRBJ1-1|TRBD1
ASTDMGDREGSEAF
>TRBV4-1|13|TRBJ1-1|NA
ASSFLLDLSTEAF
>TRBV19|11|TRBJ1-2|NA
ASSISRAYGYT
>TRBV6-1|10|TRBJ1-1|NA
ASSEAGGLAF
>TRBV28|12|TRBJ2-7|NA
ASSTPTVLREQY
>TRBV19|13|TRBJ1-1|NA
ASSIALGTNTEAF
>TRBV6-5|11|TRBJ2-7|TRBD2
ASGRVGSYEQY
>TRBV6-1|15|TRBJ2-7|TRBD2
ASSERPPGLASYEQY
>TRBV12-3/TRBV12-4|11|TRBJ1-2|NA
ASRTVTDYGYT
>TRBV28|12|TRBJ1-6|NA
ASSFRGHSPPLH
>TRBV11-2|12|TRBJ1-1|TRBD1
ASSLVRGQGEAF
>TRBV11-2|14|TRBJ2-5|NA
ASSLRASMNQETQY
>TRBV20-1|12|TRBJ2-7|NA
SAKTGHSSYEQY
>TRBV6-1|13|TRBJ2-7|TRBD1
ASSEEVTGAYEQY
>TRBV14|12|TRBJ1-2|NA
ASSQEAGNYGYT
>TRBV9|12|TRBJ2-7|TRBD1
ASSVGQNPHEQY
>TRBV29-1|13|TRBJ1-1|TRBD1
SVANPGQVDTEAF
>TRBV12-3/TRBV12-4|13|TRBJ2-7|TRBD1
ASSFFRRGSGEQY
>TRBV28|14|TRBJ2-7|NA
ASSLGLSGNLPGSY
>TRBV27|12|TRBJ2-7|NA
ASKLDSSSYEQY
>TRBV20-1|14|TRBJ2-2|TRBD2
SARPGSGRSSGELF
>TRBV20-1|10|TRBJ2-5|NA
SARTGWEAQY
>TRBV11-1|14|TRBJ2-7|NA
ASSLHGLVPIDEQC
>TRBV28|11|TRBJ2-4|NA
ASSKGQRLPQY
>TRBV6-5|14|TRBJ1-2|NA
ASSYDVDVRVYGYT
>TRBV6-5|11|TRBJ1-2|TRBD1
ASSRDSYYGYT
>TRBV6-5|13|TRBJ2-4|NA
ASSYSRTSFDIQY
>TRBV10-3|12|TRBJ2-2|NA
AINRAANTGELF
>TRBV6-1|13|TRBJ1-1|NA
ASSEETGGSTEAF
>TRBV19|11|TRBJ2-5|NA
ASPGLNQETQY
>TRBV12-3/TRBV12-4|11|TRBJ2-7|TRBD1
ASRPTSGTGPY
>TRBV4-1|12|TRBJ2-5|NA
ASSPNRGSETQY
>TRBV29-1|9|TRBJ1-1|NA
SVTYAAEAF
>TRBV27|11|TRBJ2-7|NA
ASSFRVSDEQY
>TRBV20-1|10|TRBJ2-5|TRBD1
SATTGGETQY